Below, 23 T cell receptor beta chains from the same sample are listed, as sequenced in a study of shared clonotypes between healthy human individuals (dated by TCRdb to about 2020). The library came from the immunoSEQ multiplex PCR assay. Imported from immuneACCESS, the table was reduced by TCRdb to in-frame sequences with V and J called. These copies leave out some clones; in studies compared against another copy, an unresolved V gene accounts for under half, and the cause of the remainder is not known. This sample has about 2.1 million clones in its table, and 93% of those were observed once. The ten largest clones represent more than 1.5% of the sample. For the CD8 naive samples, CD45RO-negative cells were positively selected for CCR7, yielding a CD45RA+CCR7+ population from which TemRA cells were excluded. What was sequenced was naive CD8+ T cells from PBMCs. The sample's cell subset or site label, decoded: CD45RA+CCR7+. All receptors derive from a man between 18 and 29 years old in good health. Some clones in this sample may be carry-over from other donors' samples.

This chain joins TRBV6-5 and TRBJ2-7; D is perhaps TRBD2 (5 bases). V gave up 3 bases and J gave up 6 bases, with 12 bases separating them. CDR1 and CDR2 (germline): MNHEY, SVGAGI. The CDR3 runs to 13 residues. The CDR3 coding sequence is TGTGCCAGCAGTTATGATCGGGGTTTCGAGCAGTACTTC. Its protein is CASSYDRGFEQYF.

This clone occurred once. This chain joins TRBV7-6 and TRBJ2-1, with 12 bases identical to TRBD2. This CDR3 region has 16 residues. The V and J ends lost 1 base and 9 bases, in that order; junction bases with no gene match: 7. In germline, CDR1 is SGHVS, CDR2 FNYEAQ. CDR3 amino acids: CASSLVASGRAGEQFF. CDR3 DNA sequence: TGTGCCAGCAGCTTAGTGGCTAGCGGGAGGGCCGGTGAGCAGTTCTTC.

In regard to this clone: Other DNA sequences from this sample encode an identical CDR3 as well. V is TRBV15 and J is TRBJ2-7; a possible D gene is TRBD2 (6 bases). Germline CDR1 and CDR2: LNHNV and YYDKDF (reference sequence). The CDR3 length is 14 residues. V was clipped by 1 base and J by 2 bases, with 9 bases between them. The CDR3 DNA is TGTGCCACCAGCAGAGGGGGGGAGGCCTACGAGCAGTACTTC. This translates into CATSRGGEAYEQYF.

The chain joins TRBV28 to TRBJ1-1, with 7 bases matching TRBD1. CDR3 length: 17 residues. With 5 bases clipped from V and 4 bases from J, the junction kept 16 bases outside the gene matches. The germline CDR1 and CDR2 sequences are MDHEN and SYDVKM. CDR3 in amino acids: CASSHPTGASFVTEAFF. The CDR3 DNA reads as TGTGCCAGCAGTCACCCCACAGGGGCCTCCTTCGTCACTGAAGCTTTCTTT.

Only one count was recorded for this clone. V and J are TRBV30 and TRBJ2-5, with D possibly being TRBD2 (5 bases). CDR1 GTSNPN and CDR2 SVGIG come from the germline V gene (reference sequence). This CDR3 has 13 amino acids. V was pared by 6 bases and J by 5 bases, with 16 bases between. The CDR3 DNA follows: TGTGCCTGTCTGGAGGCATCACACGAGACCCAGTACTTC. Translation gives CACLEASHETQYF.

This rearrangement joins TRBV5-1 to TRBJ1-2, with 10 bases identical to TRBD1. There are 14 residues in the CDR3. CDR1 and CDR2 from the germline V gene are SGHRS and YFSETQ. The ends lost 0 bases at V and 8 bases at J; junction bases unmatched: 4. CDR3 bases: TGCGCCAGCAGCTTGGATAGGGACAGGGGCGGCTACACCTTC. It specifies CASSLDRDRGGYTF. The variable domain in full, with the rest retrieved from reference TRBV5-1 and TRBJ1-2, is KAGVTQTPRYLIKTRGQQVTLSCSPISGHRSVSWYQQTPGQGLQFLFEYFSETQRNKGNFPGRFSGRQFSNSRSEMNVSTLELGDSALYLCASSLDRDRGGYTFGSGTRLTVV.

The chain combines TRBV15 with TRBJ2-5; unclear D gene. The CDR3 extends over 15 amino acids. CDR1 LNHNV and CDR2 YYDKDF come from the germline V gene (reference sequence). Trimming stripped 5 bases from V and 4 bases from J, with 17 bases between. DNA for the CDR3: TGTGCCACCAGCCTAGGACCAGTAAAAGCAGAGACCCAGTACTTC. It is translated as CATSLGPVKAETQYF. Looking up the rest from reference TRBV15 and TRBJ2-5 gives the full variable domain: DAMVIQNPRYQVTQFGKPVTLSCSQTLNHNVMYWYQQKSSQAPKLLFHYYDKDFNNEADTPDNFQSRRPNTSFCFLDIRSPGLGDTAMYLCATSLGPVKAETQYFGPGTRLLVL.

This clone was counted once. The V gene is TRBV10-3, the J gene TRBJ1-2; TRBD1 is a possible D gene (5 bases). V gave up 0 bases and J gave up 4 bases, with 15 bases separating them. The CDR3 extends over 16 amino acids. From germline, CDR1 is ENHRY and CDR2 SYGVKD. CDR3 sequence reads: CAISESRRGGSYGYTF. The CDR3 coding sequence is TGTGCCATCAGTGAGTCGAGAAGGGGAGGATCCTATGGCTACACCTTC.

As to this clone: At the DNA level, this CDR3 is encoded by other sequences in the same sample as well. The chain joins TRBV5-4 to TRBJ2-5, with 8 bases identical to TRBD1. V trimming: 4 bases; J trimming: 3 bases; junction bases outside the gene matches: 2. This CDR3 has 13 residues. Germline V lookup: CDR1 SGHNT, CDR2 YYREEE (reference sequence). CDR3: CASSLDREETQYF. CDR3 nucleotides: TGTGCCAGCAGCCTGGACAGGGAAGAGACCCAGTACTTC.

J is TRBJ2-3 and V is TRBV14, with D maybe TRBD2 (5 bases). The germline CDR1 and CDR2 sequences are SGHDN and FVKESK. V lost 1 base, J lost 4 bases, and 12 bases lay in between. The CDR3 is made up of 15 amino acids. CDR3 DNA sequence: TGTGCCAGCAGCCAAGGAAGGACTTACGCAGATACGCAGTATTTT. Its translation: CASSQGRTYADTQYF.

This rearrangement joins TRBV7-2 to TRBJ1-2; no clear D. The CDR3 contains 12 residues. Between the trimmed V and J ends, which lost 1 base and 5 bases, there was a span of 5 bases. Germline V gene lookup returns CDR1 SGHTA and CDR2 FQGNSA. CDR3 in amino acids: CASSLGVYGYTF. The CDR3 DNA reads TGTGCCAGCAGCTTAGGTGTTTATGGCTACACCTTC.

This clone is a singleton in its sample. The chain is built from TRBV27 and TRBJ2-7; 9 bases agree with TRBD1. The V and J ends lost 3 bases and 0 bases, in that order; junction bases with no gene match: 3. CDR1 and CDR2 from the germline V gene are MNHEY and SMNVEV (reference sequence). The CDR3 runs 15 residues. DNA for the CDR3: TGTGCCAGCAGTTTCGGGGACAGGGTCTCCTACGAGCAGTACTTC. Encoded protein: CASSFGDRVSYEQYF.

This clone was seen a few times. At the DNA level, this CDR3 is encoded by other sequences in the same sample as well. CDR3: CASSQDPGRYNQPQHF. CDR3 nucleotide sequence: TGCGCCAGCAGCCAAGATCCTGGGAGGTACAATCAGCCCCAGCATTTT. This chain uses TRBV4-1 with TRBJ1-5, with D uncertain. The length of the CDR3 is 16 residues. The germline V gene has CDR1 MGHRA and CDR2 YSYEKL. The germline V and J ends were trimmed by 0 bases and 3 bases, with 12 bases remaining between them.

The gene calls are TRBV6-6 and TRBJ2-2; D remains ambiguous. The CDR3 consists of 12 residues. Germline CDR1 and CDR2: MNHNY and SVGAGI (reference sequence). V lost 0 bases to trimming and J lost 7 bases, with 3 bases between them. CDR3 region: CASSYSDGELFF. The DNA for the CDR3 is TGTGCCAGCAGTTACTCAGACGGGGAGCTGTTTTTT.

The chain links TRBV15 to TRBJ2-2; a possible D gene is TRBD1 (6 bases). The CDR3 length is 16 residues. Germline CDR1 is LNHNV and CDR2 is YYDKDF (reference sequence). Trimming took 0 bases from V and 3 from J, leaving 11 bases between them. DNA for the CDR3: TGTGCCACCAGCAGAGATAGGGACACCTACACCGGGGAGCTGTTTTTT. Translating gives CATSRDRDTYTGELFF.

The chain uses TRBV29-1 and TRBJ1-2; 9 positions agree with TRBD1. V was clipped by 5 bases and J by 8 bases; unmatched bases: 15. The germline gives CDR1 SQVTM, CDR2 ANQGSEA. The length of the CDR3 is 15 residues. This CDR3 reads CSVRDRDPLPGGYTF. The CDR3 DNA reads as TGCAGCGTTAGGGACAGGGACCCTCTCCCGGGGGGCTACACCTTC.

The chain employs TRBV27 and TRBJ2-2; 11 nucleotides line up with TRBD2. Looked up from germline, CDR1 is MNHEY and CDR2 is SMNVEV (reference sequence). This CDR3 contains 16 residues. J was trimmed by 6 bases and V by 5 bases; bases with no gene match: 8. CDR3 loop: CASSPIIAGGPGELFF. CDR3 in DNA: TGTGCCAGCAGTCCGATCATAGCGGGAGGGCCCGGGGAGCTGTTTTTT.

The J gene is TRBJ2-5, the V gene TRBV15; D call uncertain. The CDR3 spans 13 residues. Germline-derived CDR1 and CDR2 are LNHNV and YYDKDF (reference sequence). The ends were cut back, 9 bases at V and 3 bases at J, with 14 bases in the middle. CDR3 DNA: TGTGCCACTCGGAGCAGCTCCGAAGAGACCCAGTACTTC. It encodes CATRSSSEETQYF.

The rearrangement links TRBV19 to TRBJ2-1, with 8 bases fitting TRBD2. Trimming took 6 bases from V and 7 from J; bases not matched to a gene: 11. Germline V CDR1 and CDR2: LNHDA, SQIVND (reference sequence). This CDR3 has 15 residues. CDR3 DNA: TGTGCCAGTAGCAGCGGGGGCACGTTGGGTAATGAGCAGTTCTTC. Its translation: CASSSGGTLGNEQFF.

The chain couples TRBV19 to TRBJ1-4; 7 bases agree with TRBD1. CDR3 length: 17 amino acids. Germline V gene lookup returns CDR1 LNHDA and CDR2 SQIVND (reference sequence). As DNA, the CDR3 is TGTGCGTCCACCAGGGACAGTCGCGCTTCAACTAATGAAAAACTGTTTTTT. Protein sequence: CASTRDSRASTNEKLFF. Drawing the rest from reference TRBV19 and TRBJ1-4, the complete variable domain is DGGITQSPKYLFRKEGQNVTLSCEQNLNHDAMYWYRQDPGQGLRLIYYSQIVNDFQKGDIAEGYSVSREKKESFPLTVTSAQKNPTAFYLCASTRDSRASTNEKLFFGSGTQLSVL.

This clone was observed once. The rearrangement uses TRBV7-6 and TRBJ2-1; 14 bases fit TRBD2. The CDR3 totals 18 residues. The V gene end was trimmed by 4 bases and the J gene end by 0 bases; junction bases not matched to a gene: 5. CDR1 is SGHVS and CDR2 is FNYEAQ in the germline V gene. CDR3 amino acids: CASSSGLAGVISYNEQFF. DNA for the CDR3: TGTGCCAGCAGCTCGGGACTAGCGGGAGTGATCTCCTACAATGAGCAGTTCTTC.

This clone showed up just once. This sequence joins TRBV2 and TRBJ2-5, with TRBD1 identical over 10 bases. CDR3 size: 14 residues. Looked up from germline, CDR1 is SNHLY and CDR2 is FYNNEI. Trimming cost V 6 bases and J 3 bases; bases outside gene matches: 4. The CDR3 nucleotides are TGTGCCAGCAGATGGACAGGGGGAGAAGAGACCCAGTACTTC. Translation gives CASRWTGGEETQYF.

The CDR3 DNA sequence: TGTGCCAGCAGCCAAGTCCCCATACAGGGTTGGGAGACCCAGTACTTC. Its translation: CASSQVPIQGWETQYF. The rearrangement links TRBV14 to TRBJ2-5; D is perhaps TRBD1 (6 bases). The V end was cut by 1 base, the J end by 5 bases, with 17 bases between. The CDR3 runs to 16 residues. Germline CDR1 is SGHDN and CDR2 is FVKESK.